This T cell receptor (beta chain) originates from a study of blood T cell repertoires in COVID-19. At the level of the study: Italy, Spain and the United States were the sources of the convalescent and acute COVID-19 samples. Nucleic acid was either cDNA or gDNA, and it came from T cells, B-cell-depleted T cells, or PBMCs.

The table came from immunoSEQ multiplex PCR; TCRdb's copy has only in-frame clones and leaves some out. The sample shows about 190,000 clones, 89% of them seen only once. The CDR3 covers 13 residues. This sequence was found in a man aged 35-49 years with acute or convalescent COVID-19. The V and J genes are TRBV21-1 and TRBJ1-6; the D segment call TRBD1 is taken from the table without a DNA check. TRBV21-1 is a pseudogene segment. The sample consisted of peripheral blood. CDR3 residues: CASSKSRHPPLHF. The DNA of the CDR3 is TGTGCCAGCAGCAAATCGAGACACCCGCCCCTCCACTTT.